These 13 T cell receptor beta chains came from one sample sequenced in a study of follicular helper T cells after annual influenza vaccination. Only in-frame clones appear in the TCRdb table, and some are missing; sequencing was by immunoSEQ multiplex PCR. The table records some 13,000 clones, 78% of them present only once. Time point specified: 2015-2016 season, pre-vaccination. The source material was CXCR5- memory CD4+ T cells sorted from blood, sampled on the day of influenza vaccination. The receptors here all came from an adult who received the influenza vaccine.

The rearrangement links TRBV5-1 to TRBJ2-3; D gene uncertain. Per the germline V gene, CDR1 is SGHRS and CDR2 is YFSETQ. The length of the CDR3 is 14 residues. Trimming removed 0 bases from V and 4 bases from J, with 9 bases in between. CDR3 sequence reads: CASSLVAMSDTQYF. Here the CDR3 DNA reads TGCGCCAGCAGCTTGGTTGCGATGTCAGATACGCAGTATTTT.

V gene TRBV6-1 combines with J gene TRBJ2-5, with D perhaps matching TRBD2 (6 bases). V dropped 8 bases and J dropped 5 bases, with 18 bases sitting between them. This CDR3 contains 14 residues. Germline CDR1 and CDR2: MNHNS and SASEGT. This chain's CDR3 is CASSRQTRGETQYF. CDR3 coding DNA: TGTGCCAGCTCTCGCCAGACTAGAGGGGAGACCCAGTACTTC.

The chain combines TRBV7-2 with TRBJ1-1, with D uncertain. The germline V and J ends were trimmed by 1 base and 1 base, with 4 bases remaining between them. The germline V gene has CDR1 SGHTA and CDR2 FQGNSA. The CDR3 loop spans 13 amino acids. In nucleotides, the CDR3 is TGTGCCAGCAGCTTAGAAGCGAACACTGAAGCTTTCTTT. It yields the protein CASSLEANTEAFF.

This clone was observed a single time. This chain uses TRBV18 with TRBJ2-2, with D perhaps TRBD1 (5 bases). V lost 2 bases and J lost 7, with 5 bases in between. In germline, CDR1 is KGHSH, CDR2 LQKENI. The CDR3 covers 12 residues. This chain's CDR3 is CASSPDSGELFF. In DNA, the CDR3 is TGTGCCAGCTCACCAGACAGCGGGGAGCTGTTTTTT. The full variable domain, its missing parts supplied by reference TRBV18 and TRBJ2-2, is NAGVMQNPRHLVRRRGQEARLRCSPMKGHSHVYWYRQLPEEGLKFMVYLQKENIIDESGMPKERFSAEFPKEGPSILRIQQVVRGDSAAYFCASSPDSGELFFGEGSRLTVL.

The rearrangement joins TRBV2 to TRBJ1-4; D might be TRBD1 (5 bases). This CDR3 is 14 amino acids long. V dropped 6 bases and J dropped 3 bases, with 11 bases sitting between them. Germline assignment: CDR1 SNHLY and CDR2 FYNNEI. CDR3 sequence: CASRKGLPNEKLFF. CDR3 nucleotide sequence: TGTGCCAGCAGGAAGGGGTTGCCTAATGAAAAACTGTTTTTT.

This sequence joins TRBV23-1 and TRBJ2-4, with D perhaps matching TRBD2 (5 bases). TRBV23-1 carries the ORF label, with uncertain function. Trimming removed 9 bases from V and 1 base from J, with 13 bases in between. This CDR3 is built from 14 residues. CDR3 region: CASRGWVAKNIQYF. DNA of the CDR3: TGCGCCAGTAGAGGGTGGGTGGCCAAAAACATTCAGTACTTC.

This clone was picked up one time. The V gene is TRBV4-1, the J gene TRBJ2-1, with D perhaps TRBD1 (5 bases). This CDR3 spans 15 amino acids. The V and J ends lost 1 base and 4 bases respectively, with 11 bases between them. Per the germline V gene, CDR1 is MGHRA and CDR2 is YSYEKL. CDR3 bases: TGCGCCAGCAGCCAAGTGGGGCTAACATACAATGAGCAGTTCTTC. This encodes CASSQVGLTYNEQFF.

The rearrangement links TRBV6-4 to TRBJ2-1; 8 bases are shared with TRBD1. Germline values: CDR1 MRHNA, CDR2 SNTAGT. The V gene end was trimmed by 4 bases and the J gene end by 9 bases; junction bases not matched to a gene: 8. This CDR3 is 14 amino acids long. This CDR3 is CASSGQGASGEQFF. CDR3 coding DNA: TGTGCCAGCAGTGGTCAGGGGGCGTCTGGTGAGCAGTTCTTC.

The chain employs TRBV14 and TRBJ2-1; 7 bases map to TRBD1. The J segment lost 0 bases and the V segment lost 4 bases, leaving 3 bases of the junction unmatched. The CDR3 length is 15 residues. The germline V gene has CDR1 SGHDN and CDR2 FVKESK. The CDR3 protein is CASSPGTASYNEQFF. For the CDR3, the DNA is TGTGCCAGCAGCCCCGGGACAGCCTCCTACAATGAGCAGTTCTTC.

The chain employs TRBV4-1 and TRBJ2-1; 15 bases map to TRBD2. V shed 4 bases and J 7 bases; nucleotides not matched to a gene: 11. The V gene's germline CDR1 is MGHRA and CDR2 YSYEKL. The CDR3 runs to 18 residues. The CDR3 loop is CASSLRTSGGAPLNEQFF. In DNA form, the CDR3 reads TGCGCCAGCAGCCTCCGGACTAGCGGGGGGGCCCCTCTGAATGAGCAGTTCTTC.

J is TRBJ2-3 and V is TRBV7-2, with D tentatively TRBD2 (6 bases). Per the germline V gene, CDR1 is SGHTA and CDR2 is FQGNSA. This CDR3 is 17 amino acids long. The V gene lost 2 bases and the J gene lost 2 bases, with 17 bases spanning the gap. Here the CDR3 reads CASSLFPGLRNTDTQYF. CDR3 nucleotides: TGTGCCAGCAGCTTATTTCCGGGACTCCGGAACACAGATACGCAGTATTTT.

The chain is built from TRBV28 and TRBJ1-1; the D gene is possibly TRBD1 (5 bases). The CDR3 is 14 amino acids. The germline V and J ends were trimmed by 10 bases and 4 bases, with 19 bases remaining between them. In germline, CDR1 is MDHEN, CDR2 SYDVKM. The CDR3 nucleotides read TGTGCCACCAGAATAGGCAGGGAGGTCACTGAAGCTTTCTTT. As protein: CATRIGREVTEAFF.

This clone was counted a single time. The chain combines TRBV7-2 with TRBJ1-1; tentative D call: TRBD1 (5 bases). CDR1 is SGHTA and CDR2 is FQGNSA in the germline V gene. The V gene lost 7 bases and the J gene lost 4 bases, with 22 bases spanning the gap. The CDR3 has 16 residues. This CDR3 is CASTAVRPRVGTEAFF. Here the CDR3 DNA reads TGTGCCAGCACCGCCGTCAGGCCCAGGGTTGGCACTGAAGCTTTCTTT. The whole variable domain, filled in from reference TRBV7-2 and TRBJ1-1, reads GAGVSQSPSNKVTEKGKDVELRCDPISGHTALYWYRQSLGQGLEFLIYFQGNSAPDKSGLPSDRFSAERTGGSVSTLTIQRTQQEDSAVYLCASTAVRPRVGTEAFFGQGTRLTVV.